This T cell receptor (beta chain) was found in a study of cytomegalovirus exposure and HLA in healthy donors. Vbeta (60) and Jbeta (13) primers were used in the PCR. Sequencing was performed with immunoSEQ multiplex PCR; in TCRdb, only in-frame clones are kept and a portion is missing. The repertoire holds about 200,000 clones, with around 77% as singletons. The V gene end was trimmed by 2 bases and the J gene end by 5 bases; junction bases not matched to a gene: 5. Germline CDR1 and CDR2: SGHRS and YFSETQ. The CDR3 spans 14 residues. This TCR derives from a woman aged 25 to 39 in good health and CMV-seronegative. The sequencing input was PBMCs. The chain has TRBV5-1 and TRBJ1-1; 8 bases align to TRBD1. The CDR3 sequence: CASSLQDRVTEAFF. CDR3 DNA: TGCGCCAGCAGCTTACAGGACAGGGTGACTGAAGCTTTCTTT.